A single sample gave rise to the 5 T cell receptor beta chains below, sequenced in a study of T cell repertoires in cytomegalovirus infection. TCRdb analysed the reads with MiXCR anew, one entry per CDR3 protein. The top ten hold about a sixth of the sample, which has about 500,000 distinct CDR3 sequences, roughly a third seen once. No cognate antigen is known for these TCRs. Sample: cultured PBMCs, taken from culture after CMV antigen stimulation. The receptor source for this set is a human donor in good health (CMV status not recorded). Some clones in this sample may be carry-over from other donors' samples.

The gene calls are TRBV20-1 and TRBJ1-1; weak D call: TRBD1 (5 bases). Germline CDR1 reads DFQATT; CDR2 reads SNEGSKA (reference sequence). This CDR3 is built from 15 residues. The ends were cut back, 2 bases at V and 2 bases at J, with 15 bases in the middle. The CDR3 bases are TGCAGTGCTAGAAAAGGTATCGGGGGTAACACTGAAGCTTTCTTT. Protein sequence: CSARKGIGGNTEAFF.

CDR3 residues: CASTRGLAGPYNEQFF. CDR3 sequence (DNA): TGTGCCAGCACCAGGGGACTAGCGGGACCGTACAATGAGCAGTTCTTC. The chain uses TRBV6-1 and TRBJ2-1; TRBD2 aligns across 13 bases. Trimming took 7 bases from V and 4 from J; bases not matched to a gene: 7. The CDR3 length is 16 residues. The germline V gene encodes CDR1 MNHNS and CDR2 SASEGT.

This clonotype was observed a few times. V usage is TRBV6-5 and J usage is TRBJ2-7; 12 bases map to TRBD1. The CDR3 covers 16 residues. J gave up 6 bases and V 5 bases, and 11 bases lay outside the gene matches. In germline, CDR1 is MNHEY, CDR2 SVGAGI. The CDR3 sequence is CASSEPPGQGAVEQYF. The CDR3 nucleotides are TGTGCCAGCAGTGAGCCGCCGGGACAGGGGGCTGTCGAGCAGTACTTC.

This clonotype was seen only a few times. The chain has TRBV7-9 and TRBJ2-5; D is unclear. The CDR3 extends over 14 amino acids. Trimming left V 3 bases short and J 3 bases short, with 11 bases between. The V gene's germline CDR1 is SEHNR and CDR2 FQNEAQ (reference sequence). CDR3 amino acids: CASSFGSNEETQYF. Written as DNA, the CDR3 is TGTGCCAGCAGCTTTGGCAGCAATGAAGAGACCCAGTACTTC.

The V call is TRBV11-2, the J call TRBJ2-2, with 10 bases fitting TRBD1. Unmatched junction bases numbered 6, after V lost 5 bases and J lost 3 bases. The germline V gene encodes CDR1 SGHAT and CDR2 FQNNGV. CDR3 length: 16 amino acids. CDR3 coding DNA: TGTGCCAGCAGCCCGCGGACAGGGGGTGACACCGGGGAGCTGTTTTTT. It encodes CASSPRTGGDTGELFF.